Presented here are 26 T cell receptor beta chains from one specimen sequenced in a study of cytomegalovirus exposure and HLA in healthy donors. Produced via immunoSEQ multiplex PCR; TCRdb's table is partial and in-frame only. The table has about 130,000 clones, nearly 90% seen once. Sequencing was carried out using PBMCs. The receptors here all came from a young woman in good health and CMV-seropositive.

This sequence joins TRBV11-2 and TRBJ2-1; D gene unclear. Germline V gene lookup returns CDR1 SGHAT and CDR2 FQNNGV. This CDR3 has 15 residues. Deletions cut 5 bases from V and 5 bases from J, with 16 bases between. For the CDR3, the DNA is TGTGCCAGCAGCGTAGGGTACTCCCTTGACAATGAGCAGTTCTTC. Residues: CASSVGYSLDNEQFF.

This chain connects TRBV5-4 to TRBJ1-1; D is unresolved. Germline-derived CDR1 and CDR2 are SGHNT and YYREEE (reference sequence). This CDR3 is built from 14 residues. V dropped 0 bases and J dropped 3 bases, with 9 bases sitting between them. DNA of the CDR3: TGTGCCAGCAGCTTGGGTGTTCAGTACACTGAAGCTTTCTTT. It codes for CASSLGVQYTEAFF.

The chain joins TRBV5-4 to TRBJ2-5, with 7 bases matching TRBD2. Germline-derived CDR1 and CDR2 are SGHNT and YYREEE (reference sequence). J lost 0 bases, V lost 4 bases, and 9 bases had no gene match. This CDR3 comprises 16 residues. CDR3: CASSQALGGYQETQYF. Written as DNA, the CDR3 is TGTGCCAGCAGCCAAGCCCTCGGGGGGTACCAAGAGACCCAGTACTTC.

This clone appeared a single time. The chain couples TRBV4-1 to TRBJ2-7; 8 nucleotides agree with TRBD1. CDR1 and CDR2 from the germline V gene are MGHRA and YSYEKL. V trimming: 11 bases; J trimming: 7 bases; junction bases outside the gene matches: 22. The CDR3 is made up of 16 amino acids. CDR3 in amino acids: CAGDRRDHTQAAEQYF. The CDR3 nucleotides read TGCGCCGGGGACAGGAGGGACCATACCCAGGCGGCTGAGCAGTACTTC.

The rearrangement links TRBV27 to TRBJ2-6; 7 bases align to TRBD1. CDR3 length: 22 amino acids. CDR1 and CDR2 from the germline V gene are MNHEY and SMNVEV (reference sequence). J was trimmed by 0 bases and V by 1 base; bases with no gene match: 18. The CDR3: CASSLFYLELATGPSGANVLTF. The CDR3 DNA follows: TGTGCCAGCAGTTTATTTTATCTCGAGTTAGCGACAGGGCCCTCTGGGGCCAACGTCCTGACTTTC.

This clone was seen just once. This rearrangement joins TRBV7-9 to TRBJ1-5; TRBD1 agrees at 7 bases. V was clipped by 1 base and J by 5 bases; unmatched bases: 17. The germline V gene has CDR1 SEHNR and CDR2 FQNEAQ (reference sequence). CDR3 size: 19 residues. In DNA form, the CDR3 reads TGTGCCAGCAGCTTAGTGAAAGGACAGGCCGCCGTCTATCATCAGCCCCAGCATTTT. Translated, it gives CASSLVKGQAAVYHQPQHF.

This sequence joins TRBV7-2 and TRBJ2-3, with 16 bases fitting TRBD2. CDR1 SGHTA and CDR2 FQGNSA come from the germline V gene. Trimming at V came to 5 bases and at J to 7 bases, leaving 12 bases not matched to a gene. The CDR3 contains 18 residues. For the CDR3, the DNA is TGTGCCAGCAGCACGGGACTAGCGGGGGGGCCCGTGGCCTATACGCAGTATTTT. Amino acid sequence: CASSTGLAGGPVAYTQYF.

This clone was observed a few times. V usage is TRBV4-1 and J usage is TRBJ1-2; D is uncertain. With 3 bases removed from V and 7 bases from J, the gap between germline ends came to 6 bases. This CDR3 has 11 amino acids. CDR1 MGHRA and CDR2 YSYEKL come from the germline V gene. This chain's CDR3 is CASSHLRGYTF. The CDR3 DNA follows: TGCGCCAGCAGCCATCTTCGTGGCTACACCTTC.

The V and J genes are TRBV2 and TRBJ2-7, with a weak D call TRBD2 (6 bases). The CDR3 consists of 12 residues. V shed 7 bases and J shed 2 bases, with 9 bases lying between them. The germline V gene encodes CDR1 SNHLY and CDR2 FYNNEI. This chain's CDR3 is CASTSVPYEQYF. The CDR3 nucleotides are TGTGCCAGCACTAGCGTACCCTACGAGCAGTACTTC.

The rearrangement uses TRBV2 and TRBJ2-5, with D hard to call. CDR3 size: 12 residues. CDR1 and CDR2 (germline): SNHLY, FYNNEI. Deletions cut 4 bases from V and 5 bases from J, with 8 bases between. CDR3: CASSVSWETQYF. Here the CDR3 DNA reads TGTGCCAGCAGTGTTAGCTGGGAGACCCAGTACTTC.

About this clone itself: The identical CDR3 is also encoded by other nucleotide sequences in the sample. The J gene is TRBJ2-1, the V gene TRBV9, with TRBD2 matching over 10 bases. This CDR3 has 16 amino acids. V lost 0 bases and J lost 3; bases outside the gene matches: 3. CDR1 and CDR2 from the germline V gene are SGDLS and YYNGEE. Written as DNA, the CDR3 is TGTGCCAGCAGCGTAGTAGCGGGGGGATTCTACAATGAGCAGTTCTTC. Amino acids: CASSVVAGGFYNEQFF.

The chain recombines TRBV2 with TRBJ2-7; a possible D gene is TRBD1 (5 bases). The length of the CDR3 is 14 residues. Germline V gene data show CDR1 as SNHLY and CDR2 as FYNNEI. Trimming shortened V by 3 bases and J by 2 bases, and 11 bases separated the two germline ends. This CDR3 reads CASSEQGSTYEQYF. CDR3 DNA sequence: TGTGCCAGCAGTGAGCAGGGTTCTACCTACGAGCAGTACTTC.

The V call is TRBV29-1, the J call TRBJ2-3; tentative D call: TRBD1 (5 bases). The CDR3 spans 13 residues. Germline lookup yields CDR1 SQVTM and CDR2 ANQGSEA. V was shortened by 3 bases and J by 4 bases, with 11 bases between the two germline ends. The CDR3 nucleotides are TGCAGCGTTGACTTTCAGGGTGCAGATACGCAGTATTTT. Translating it yields CSVDFQGADTQYF.

The V and J genes are TRBV5-6 and TRBJ2-2; TRBD2 matches at 15 bases. V lost 4 bases and J lost 2; bases outside the gene matches: 3. The germline gives CDR1 SGHDT, CDR2 YYEEEE. This CDR3 is 17 amino acids long. CDR3 nucleotide sequence: TGTGCCAGCAGCCGGACTAGCGGGGGGGCCAACACCGGGGAGCTGTTTTTT. It codes for CASSRTSGGANTGELFF.

V is TRBV30 and J is TRBJ1-1; a possible D gene is TRBD1 (6 bases). V lost 2 bases, J lost 4 bases, and 11 bases lay in between. Germline CDR1 is GTSNPN and CDR2 is SVGIG (reference sequence). The CDR3 runs 13 residues. In DNA, the CDR3 is TGTGCCTGGAGTTCACAGGGTGGCACTGAAGCTTTCTTT. This gives the protein CAWSSQGGTEAFF.

The chain is built from TRBV6-1 and TRBJ2-6; the D is unclear. V lost 2 bases to trimming and J lost 0 bases, with 5 bases between them. CDR1 is MNHNS and CDR2 is SASEGT in the germline V gene. The CDR3 runs to 15 residues. CDR3 sequence: CASSEIRSGANVLTF. The DNA for the CDR3 is TGTGCCAGCAGTGAAATCCGCTCTGGGGCCAACGTCCTGACTTTC.

The rearrangement uses TRBV5-8 and TRBJ2-7, with TRBD1 matching over 9 bases. The germline V gene encodes CDR1 SGHTS and CDR2 YDEGEE. The length of the CDR3 is 14 residues. The J segment lost 3 bases and the V segment lost 4 bases, leaving 5 bases of the junction unmatched. The CDR3 loop reads CASSTPGQGYEQYF. As DNA, the CDR3 is TGTGCCAGCAGCACCCCGGGACAGGGCTACGAGCAGTACTTC.

This chain uses TRBV6-5 with TRBJ2-2, with a possible D match to TRBD2 (7 bases). The V gene's germline CDR1 is MNHEY and CDR2 SVGAGI. The CDR3 runs to 15 residues. Between the trimmed V and J ends, which lost 6 bases and 2 bases, there was a span of 13 bases. The CDR3 region has the DNA TGTGCCAGCAGATTAGGGGGGGCCAACACCGGGGAGCTGTTTTTT. This gives the protein CASRLGGANTGELFF.

J is TRBJ1-5 and V is TRBV4-3; D is uncertain. Looked up from germline, CDR1 is LGHNA and CDR2 is YSLEER. The CDR3 contains 13 residues. V was trimmed by 0 bases and J by 9 bases, leaving 9 bases between them. The CDR3 DNA reads TGCGCCAGCAGCCAAGATGTAGAGGGGCCCCAGCATTTT. Translating gives CASSQDVEGPQHF.

The chain's CDR3 is CASSAHEGDLRGTSYEQYF. The CDR3 bases are TGTGCCAGCAGCGCGCACGAAGGGGACTTGCGGGGTACGTCCTACGAGCAGTACTTC. The chain carries TRBV5-4 and TRBJ2-7, with D possibly TRBD2 on 6 matching bases. Germline lookup yields CDR1 SGHNT and CDR2 YYREEE (reference sequence). V was shortened by 4 bases and J by 1 base, with 27 bases between the two germline ends. This CDR3 has 19 amino acids.

This chain joins TRBV28 and TRBJ1-4; TRBD1 matches at 10 bases. Trimming removed 5 bases from V and 6 bases from J; junction bases left unmatched: 6. Germline CDR1 reads MDHEN; CDR2 reads SYDVKM. The CDR3 runs 15 residues. This CDR3 is CASSPSDRGYEKLFF. For the CDR3, the DNA is TGTGCCAGCAGTCCCTCGGACAGGGGGTATGAAAAACTGTTTTTT.

The rearrangement links TRBV7-6 to TRBJ2-5; weak D call: TRBD1 (6 bases). The V and J ends lost 1 base and 3 bases respectively, with 9 bases between them. The CDR3 totals 14 residues. The germline V gene has CDR1 SGHVS and CDR2 FNYEAQ. The CDR3: CASSLGGHKETQYF. CDR3 sequence (DNA): TGTGCCAGCAGCTTAGGGGGGCATAAAGAGACCCAGTACTTC.

This chain connects TRBV5-1 to TRBJ2-7; 7 bases match TRBD1. This CDR3 has 15 amino acids. The germline gives CDR1 SGHRS, CDR2 YFSETQ. V gave up 4 bases and J gave up 1 base; unmatched junction bases: 8. The CDR3 DNA is TGCGCCAGCAGCCTATCCCTGGGACAGTCCTACGAGCAGTACTTC. Its protein product is CASSLSLGQSYEQYF.

V gene TRBV6-5 combines with J gene TRBJ1-2; the D is unclear. This CDR3 spans 15 amino acids. Germline values: CDR1 MNHEY, CDR2 SVGAGI. V was pared by 0 bases and J by 4 bases, with 12 bases between. Written as DNA, the CDR3 is TGTGCCAGCAGTTACTCGAGGGTACCTGCCTATGGCTACACCTTC. Amino acids: CASSYSRVPAYGYTF.

The chain links TRBV10-3 to TRBJ2-2, with TRBD1 identical over 9 bases. CDR1 ENHRY and CDR2 SYGVKD come from the germline V gene. J was trimmed by 1 base and V by 2 bases; bases with no gene match: 5. This CDR3 contains 17 residues. The CDR3 sequence: CAISELDRGQNTGELFF. DNA for the CDR3: TGTGCCATCAGTGAGCTGGACAGGGGCCAGAACACCGGGGAGCTGTTTTTT.

A few counts support this clone. V gene TRBV19 combines with J gene TRBJ1-6, with TRBD1 matching over 8 bases. This CDR3 is 16 amino acids long. Trimming at V came to 5 bases and at J to 7 bases, leaving 10 bases not matched to a gene. Germline V gene sequence: CDR1 LNHDA, CDR2 SQIVND (reference sequence). CDR3 sequence (DNA): TGTGCCAGTAGTCCACAGACAGGGGCTAGGAATTCACCCCTCCACTTT. Translated, it gives CASSPQTGARNSPLHF.